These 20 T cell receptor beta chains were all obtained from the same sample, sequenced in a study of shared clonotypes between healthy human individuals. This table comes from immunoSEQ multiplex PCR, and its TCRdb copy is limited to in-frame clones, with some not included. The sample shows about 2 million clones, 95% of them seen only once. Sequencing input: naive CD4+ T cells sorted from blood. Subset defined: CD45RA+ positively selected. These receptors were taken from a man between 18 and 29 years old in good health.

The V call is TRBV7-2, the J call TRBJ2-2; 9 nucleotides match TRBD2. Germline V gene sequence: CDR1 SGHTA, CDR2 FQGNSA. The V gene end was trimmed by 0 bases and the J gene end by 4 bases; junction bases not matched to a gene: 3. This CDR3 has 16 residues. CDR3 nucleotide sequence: TGTGCCAGCAGCTTAGCAACGACTAGCGGCACCGGGGAGCTGTTTTTT. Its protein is CASSLATTSGTGELFF.

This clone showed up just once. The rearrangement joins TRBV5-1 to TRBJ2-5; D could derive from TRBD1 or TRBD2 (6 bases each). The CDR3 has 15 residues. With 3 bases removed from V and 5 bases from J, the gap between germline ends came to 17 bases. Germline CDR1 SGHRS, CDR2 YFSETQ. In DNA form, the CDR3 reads TGCGCCAGCAGCTGGGCCGGGGGCCTGCGCGAGACCCAGTACTTC. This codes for CASSWAGGLRETQYF.

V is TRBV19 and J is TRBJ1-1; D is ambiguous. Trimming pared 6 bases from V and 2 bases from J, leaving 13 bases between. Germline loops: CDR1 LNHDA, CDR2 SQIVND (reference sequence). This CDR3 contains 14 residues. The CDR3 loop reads CASSLRNGNTEAFF. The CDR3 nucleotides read TGTGCCAGTAGCCTCAGGAACGGAAACACTGAAGCTTTCTTT.

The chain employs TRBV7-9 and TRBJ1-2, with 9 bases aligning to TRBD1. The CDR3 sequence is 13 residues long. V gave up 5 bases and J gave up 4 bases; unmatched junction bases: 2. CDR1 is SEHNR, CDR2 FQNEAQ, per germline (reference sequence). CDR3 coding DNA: TGTGCCAGCAGCAAGGGACAGGGCTATGGCTACACCTTC. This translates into CASSKGQGYGYTF. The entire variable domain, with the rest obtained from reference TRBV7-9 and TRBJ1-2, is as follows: DTGVSQNPRHKITKRGQNVTFRCDPISEHNRLYWYRQTLGQGPEFLTYFQNEAQLEKSRLLSDRFSAERPKGSFSTLEIQRTEQGDSAMYLCASSKGQGYGYTFGSGTRLTVV.

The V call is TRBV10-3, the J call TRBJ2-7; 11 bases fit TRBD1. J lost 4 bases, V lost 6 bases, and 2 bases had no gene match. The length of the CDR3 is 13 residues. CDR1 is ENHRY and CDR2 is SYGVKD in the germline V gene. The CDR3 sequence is CAIRWDRGYEQYF. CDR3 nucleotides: TGTGCCATCAGGTGGGACAGGGGGTACGAGCAGTACTTC.

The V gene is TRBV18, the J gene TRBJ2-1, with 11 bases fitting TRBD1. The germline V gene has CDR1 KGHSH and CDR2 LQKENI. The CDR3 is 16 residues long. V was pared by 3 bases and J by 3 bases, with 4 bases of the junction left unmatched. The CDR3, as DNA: TGTGCCAGCTCACCCGGGACAGGGGGGATCTACAATGAGCAGTTCTTC. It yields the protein CASSPGTGGIYNEQFF. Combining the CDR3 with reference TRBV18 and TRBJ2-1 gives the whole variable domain NAGVMQNPRHLVRRRGQEARLRCSPMKGHSHVYWYRQLPEEGLKFMVYLQKENIIDESGMPKERFSAEFPKEGPSILRIQQVVRGDSAAYFCASSPGTGGIYNEQFFGPGTRLTVL.

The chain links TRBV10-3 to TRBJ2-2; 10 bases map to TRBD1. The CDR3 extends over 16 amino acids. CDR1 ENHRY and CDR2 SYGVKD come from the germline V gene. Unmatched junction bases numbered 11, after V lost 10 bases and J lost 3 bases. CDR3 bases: TGTGCCACTCGTCGGGGACAGGGGCAGGACACCGGGGAGCTGTTTTTT. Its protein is CATRRGQGQDTGELFF.

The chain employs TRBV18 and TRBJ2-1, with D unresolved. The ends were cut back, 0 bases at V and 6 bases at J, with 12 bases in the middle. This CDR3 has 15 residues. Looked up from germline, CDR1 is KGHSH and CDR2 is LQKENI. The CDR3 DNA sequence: TGTGCCAGCTCACCACCGTTGGTCACTACCAATGAGCAGTTCTTC. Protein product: CASSPPLVTTNEQFF.

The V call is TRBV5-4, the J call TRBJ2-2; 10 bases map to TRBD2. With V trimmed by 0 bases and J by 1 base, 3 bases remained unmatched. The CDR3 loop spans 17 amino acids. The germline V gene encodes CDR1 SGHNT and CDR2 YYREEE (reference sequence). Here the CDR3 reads CASSLALAGVNTGELFF. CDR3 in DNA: TGTGCCAGCAGCTTGGCGCTAGCGGGGGTGAACACCGGGGAGCTGTTTTTT.

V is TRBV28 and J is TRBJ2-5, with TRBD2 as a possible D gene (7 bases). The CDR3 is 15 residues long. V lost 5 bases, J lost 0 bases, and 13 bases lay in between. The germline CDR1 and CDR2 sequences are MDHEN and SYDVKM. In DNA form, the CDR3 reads TGTGCCAGCAGTCCGTGGGGGGGCCACCAAGAGACCCAGTACTTC. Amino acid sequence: CASSPWGGHQETQYF.

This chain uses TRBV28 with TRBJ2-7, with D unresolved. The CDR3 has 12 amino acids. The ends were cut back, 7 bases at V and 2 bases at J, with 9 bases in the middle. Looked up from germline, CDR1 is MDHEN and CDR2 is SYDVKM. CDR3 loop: CASNTATYEQYF. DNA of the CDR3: TGTGCCAGCAATACAGCAACCTACGAGCAGTACTTC.

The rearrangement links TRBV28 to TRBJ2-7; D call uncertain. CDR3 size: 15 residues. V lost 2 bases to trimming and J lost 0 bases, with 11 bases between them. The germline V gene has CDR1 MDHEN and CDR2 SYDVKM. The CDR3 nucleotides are TGTGCCAGCAGTTTACGCGGAACTTTCTCCTACGAGCAGTACTTC. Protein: CASSLRGTFSYEQYF.

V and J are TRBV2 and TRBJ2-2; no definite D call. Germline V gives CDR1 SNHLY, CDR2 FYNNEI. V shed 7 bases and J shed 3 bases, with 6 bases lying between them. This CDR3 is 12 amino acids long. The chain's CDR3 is CASKRDTGELFF. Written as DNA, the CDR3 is TGTGCCAGCAAACGGGACACCGGGGAGCTGTTTTTT.

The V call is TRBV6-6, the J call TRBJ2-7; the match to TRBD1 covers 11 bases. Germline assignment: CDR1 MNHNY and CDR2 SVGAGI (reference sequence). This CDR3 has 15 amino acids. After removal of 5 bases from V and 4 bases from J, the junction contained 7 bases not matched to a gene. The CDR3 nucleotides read TGTGCCAGCAGTACCGGACAGGGGGCATTTTACGAGCAGTACTTC. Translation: CASSTGQGAFYEQYF.

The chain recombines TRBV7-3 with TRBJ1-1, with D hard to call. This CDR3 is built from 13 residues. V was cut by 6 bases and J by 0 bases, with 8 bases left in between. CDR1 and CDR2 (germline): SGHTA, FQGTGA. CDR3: CASRLGMNTEAFF. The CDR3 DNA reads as TGTGCCAGCAGGTTAGGAATGAACACTGAAGCTTTCTTT. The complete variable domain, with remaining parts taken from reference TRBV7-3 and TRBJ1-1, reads GAGVSQTPSNKVTEKGKYVELRCDPISGHTALYWYRQSLGQGPEFLIYFQGTGAADDSGLPNDRFFAVRPEGSVSTLKIQRTERGDSAVYLCASRLGMNTEAFFGQGTRLTVV.

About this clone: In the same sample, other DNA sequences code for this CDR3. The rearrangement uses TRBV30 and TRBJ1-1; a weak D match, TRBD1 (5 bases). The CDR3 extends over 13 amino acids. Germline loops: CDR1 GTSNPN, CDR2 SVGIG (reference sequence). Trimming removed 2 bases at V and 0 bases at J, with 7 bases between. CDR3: CAWSRGVNTEAFF. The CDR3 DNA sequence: TGTGCCTGGAGTAGGGGAGTGAACACTGAAGCTTTCTTT. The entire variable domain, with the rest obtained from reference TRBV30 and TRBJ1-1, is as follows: SQTIHQWPATLVQPVGSPLSLECTVEGTSNPNLYWYRQAAGRGLQLLFYSVGIGQISSEVPQNLSASRPQDRQFILSSKKLLLSDSGFYLCAWSRGVNTEAFFGQGTRLTVV.

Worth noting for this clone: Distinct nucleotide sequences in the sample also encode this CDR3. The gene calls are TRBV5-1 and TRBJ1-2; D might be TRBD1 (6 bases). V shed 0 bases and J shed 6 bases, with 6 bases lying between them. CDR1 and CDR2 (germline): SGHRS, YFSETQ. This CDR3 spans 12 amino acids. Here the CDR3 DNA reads TGCGCCAGCAGCTTGGCAGGGGATGGCTACACCTTC. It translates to CASSLAGDGYTF. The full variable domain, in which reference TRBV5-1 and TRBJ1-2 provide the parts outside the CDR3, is KAGVTQTPRYLIKTRGQQVTLSCSPISGHRSVSWYQQTPGQGLQFLFEYFSETQRNKGNFPGRFSGRQFSNSRSEMNVSTLELGDSALYLCASSLAGDGYTFGSGTRLTVV.

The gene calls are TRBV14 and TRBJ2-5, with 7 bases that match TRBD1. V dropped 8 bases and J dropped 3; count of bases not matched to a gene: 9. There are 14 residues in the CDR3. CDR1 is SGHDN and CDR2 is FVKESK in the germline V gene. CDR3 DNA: TGTGCCAGCCTTTCTTCGGGACAGAAAGAGACCCAGTACTTC. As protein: CASLSSGQKETQYF.

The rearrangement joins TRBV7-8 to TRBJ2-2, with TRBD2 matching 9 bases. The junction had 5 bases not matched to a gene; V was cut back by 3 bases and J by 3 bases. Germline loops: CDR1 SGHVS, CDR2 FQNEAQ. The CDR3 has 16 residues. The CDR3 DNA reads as TGTGCCAGCAGCTTTAAGCGGGAGGCTTACACCGGGGAGCTGTTTTTT. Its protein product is CASSFKREAYTGELFF.

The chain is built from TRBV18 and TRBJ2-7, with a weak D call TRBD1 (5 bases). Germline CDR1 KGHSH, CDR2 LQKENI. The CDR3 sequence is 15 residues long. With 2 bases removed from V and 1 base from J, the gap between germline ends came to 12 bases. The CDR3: CASSPEVGESYEQYF. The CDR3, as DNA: TGTGCCAGCTCACCAGAGGTAGGGGAATCCTACGAGCAGTACTTC.